This T cell receptor beta chain came from a study of T cell responses to AZD1222 COVID-19 vaccine. Study-level results: Donor demographics were predominantly white British with a female majority; clonal diversity may be underestimated. Targets within unmutated variant regions were reportedly found for nearly half of spike-specific TCRs.

Data came from immunoSEQ multiplex PCR; TCRdb stores just in-frame clones and leaves some out. This table has over 150,000 clones, about 86% appearing once. CDR3 length equals 13 residues. V gave up 3 bases and J gave up 7 bases, with 12 bases separating them. CDR1 SGHAT and CDR2 FQNNGV come from the germline V gene. This clone was detected a few times. Its matching antigen is unknown. The chain has TRBV11-2 and TRBJ1-1; D might be TRBD1 (5 bases). The sample here was peripheral blood, taken on day 0 of AZD1222 vaccination. The clonotype originates from an adult in good health. The CDR3 region is CASSFGDRFEAFF. As DNA, the CDR3 is TGTGCCAGCAGCTTCGGGGACCGGTTTGAAGCTTTCTTT. The full variable domain, completed using reference TRBV11-2 and TRBJ1-1, is EAGVAQSPRYKIIEKRQSVAFWCNPISGHATLYWYQQILGQGPKLLIQFQNNGVVDDSQLPKDRFSAERLKGVDSTLKIQPAKLEDSAVYLCASSFGDRFEAFFGQGTRLTVV.